The 21 T cell receptor beta chains in this list originate from one sample, sequenced in a study of T cells after yellow fever vaccination. MiXCR was run by TCRdb on the 5' RACE reads, yielding one entry per CDR3 protein. Of hundreds of thousands of distinct CDR3 sequences listed, 13% were seen once; the top ten hold more than 13%. The sample was PBMCs, taken on the day of the yellow fever booster vaccination. The source is a man aged 25 to 40 who received the YFV17D yellow fever vaccine.

This clonotype was seen a handful of times. The chain couples TRBV5-6 to TRBJ2-2; either TRBD1 or TRBD2 may supply D (5 bases each). Trimming pared 1 base from V and 1 base from J, leaving 17 bases between. Germline assignment: CDR1 SGHDT and CDR2 YYEEEE. The CDR3 is 18 amino acids. The CDR3 loop is CASSLYASGRKNTGELFF. As DNA, the CDR3 is TGTGCCAGCAGCTTGTACGCGTCGGGACGGAAGAACACCGGGGAGCTGTTTTTT.

The table lists this clonotype with a few counts. Relative to the germline gene, one junction end is altered; a read error may explain this. The genes are TRBV20-1 and TRBJ2-3; TRBD1 is a possible D gene (5 bases). The CDR3 sequence is 16 residues long. Germline CDR1 is DFQATT and CDR2 is SNEGSKA (reference sequence). The CDR3 loop is CNARDSGRDYTDTQYF. The CDR3 nucleotides read TGCAATGCTAGAGATTCTGGCAGGGATTACACAGATACGCAGTATTTT.

This clonotype was found a few times. DNA of the CDR3: TGCGCCAGCAGCACAGGGGGCACCAATCAGCCCCAGCATTTT. Residues: CASSTGGTNQPQHF. The V and J genes are TRBV5-1 and TRBJ1-5; 9 nucleotides match TRBD1. With V trimmed by 4 bases and J by 3 bases, 2 bases remained unmatched. CDR1 is SGHRS and CDR2 is YFSETQ in the germline V gene. There are 14 residues in the CDR3.

This clonotype was found a few times. The chain joins TRBV20-1 to TRBJ2-1, with D unclear. The CDR3 has 12 residues. Looked up from germline, CDR1 is DFQATT and CDR2 is SNEGSKA (reference sequence). V was trimmed by 3 bases and J by 8 bases, leaving 11 bases between them. The CDR3 spells CSASRRGDEQFF. The CDR3 DNA is TGCAGTGCTAGCCGACGTGGGGATGAGCAGTTCTTC.

The chain employs TRBV20-1 and TRBJ2-7, with 8 positions matching TRBD1. V was clipped by 3 bases and J by 4 bases; unmatched bases: 11. In germline, CDR1 is DFQATT, CDR2 SNEGSKA (reference sequence). This CDR3 comprises 15 residues. The CDR3 region is CSARGARQGRYEQYF. DNA of the CDR3: TGCAGTGCTAGGGGGGCGAGACAGGGGAGATACGAGCAGTACTTC.

The J gene is TRBJ2-2, the V gene TRBV10-2; D is undetermined. Between the trimmed V and J ends, which lost 8 bases and 2 bases, there was a span of 3 bases. The germline V gene encodes CDR1 WSHSY and CDR2 SAAADI. This CDR3 region has 11 residues. The CDR3 spells CASLNTGELFF. CDR3 nucleotide sequence: TGCGCCAGCCTTAACACCGGGGAGCTGTTTTTT.

The chain couples TRBV20-1 to TRBJ2-3; 8 bases are a match to TRBD2. Germline-derived CDR1 and CDR2 are DFQATT and SNEGSKA (reference sequence). After removal of 7 bases from V and 2 bases from J, the junction contained 11 bases not matched to a gene. The CDR3 runs 15 residues. CDR3: CSVSAGALLTDTQYF. In DNA form, the CDR3 reads TGCAGTGTGTCAGCGGGGGCCTTACTCACAGATACGCAGTATTTT.

The CDR3 protein is CAWSVIRSDTQYF. CDR3 bases: TGTGCCTGGAGTGTTATTCGTTCAGATACGCAGTATTTT. The chain links TRBV30 to TRBJ2-3, with D unresolved. Looked up from germline, CDR1 is GTSNPN and CDR2 is SVGIG (reference sequence). The CDR3 consists of 13 residues. V was clipped by 0 bases and J by 4 bases, with 8 bases between them.

Only a few counts were recorded for this clonotype. This chain links TRBV20-1 with TRBJ2-5, with 12 bases aligning to TRBD2. This CDR3 spans 15 amino acids. The J segment lost 2 bases and the V segment lost 0 bases, leaving 1 base of the junction unmatched. Germline CDR1 and CDR2: DFQATT and SNEGSKA (reference sequence). The CDR3 sequence is CSARDLAGGQETQYF. The CDR3 DNA reads as TGCAGTGCTAGAGATCTAGCGGGAGGGCAAGAGACCCAGTACTTC.

In nucleotides, the CDR3 is TGTGCCAGCAGCTTTGGACACAATACCTACGAGCAGTACTTC. It translates to CASSFGHNTYEQYF. The chain couples TRBV5-4 to TRBJ2-7; TRBD1 is a possible D gene (5 bases). The V gene's germline CDR1 is SGHNT and CDR2 YYREEE (reference sequence). The CDR3 runs 14 residues. V was shortened by 2 bases and J by 2 bases, with 11 bases between the two germline ends.

A few counts support this clonotype. The rearrangement joins TRBV7-2 to TRBJ2-1; 14 bases map to TRBD2. This CDR3 has 17 residues. Germline CDR1 SGHTA, CDR2 FQGNSA. The V segment lost 1 base and the J segment 3 bases; nucleotides outside the gene matches: 2. The CDR3 nucleotides read TGTGCCAGCAGCTTAGGGACTAGCGGGAGGTACTACAATGAGCAGTTCTTC. This gives the protein CASSLGTSGRYYNEQFF.

This clonotype was counted many times. This chain connects TRBV20-1 to TRBJ2-5, with D tentatively TRBD1 or TRBD2 (6 bases each). This CDR3 has 14 residues. The germline V and J ends were trimmed by 3 bases and 5 bases, with 16 bases remaining between them. Germline values: CDR1 DFQATT, CDR2 SNEGSKA (reference sequence). CDR3 coding DNA: TGCAGTGCTAGGCTCGGGGGCCCGAGGGAGACCCAGTACTTC. It is translated as CSARLGGPRETQYF.

This clonotype was counted between two and nine times. This chain uses TRBV2 with TRBJ2-7; D is uncertain. Trimming stripped 6 bases from V and 7 bases from J, with 22 bases between. The CDR3 is made up of 15 amino acids. Germline values: CDR1 SNHLY, CDR2 FYNNEI. The CDR3: CASSFGSPGYYEQYF. Here the CDR3 DNA reads TGTGCCAGCAGCTTCGGGTCCCCCGGCTATTATGAGCAGTACTTC.

This clonotype has just a few counts. J is TRBJ2-6 and V is TRBV14; the D is unclear. The CDR3 extends over 16 amino acids. V lost 4 bases and J 3 bases, leaving 13 bases between the germline ends. Germline-derived CDR1 and CDR2 are SGHDN and FVKESK. The CDR3 loop reads CASSRYPQVGANVLTF. The CDR3 nucleotides are TGTGCCAGCAGCCGATACCCCCAGGTTGGGGCCAACGTCCTGACTTTC.

V gene TRBV7-2 combines with J gene TRBJ1-4; D call uncertain. The CDR3 totals 11 residues. V was cut by 8 bases and J by 5 bases, with 6 bases left in between. The V gene's germline CDR1 is SGHTA and CDR2 FQGNSA. CDR3 loop: CASGVNEKLFF. DNA of the CDR3: TGTGCCAGCGGGGTAAATGAAAAACTGTTTTTT. Full variable domain (missing parts from reference TRBV7-2 and TRBJ1-4): GAGVSQSPSNKVTEKGKDVELRCDPISGHTALYWYRQSLGQGLEFLIYFQGNSAPDKSGLPSDRFSAERTGGSVSTLTIQRTQQEDSAVYLCASGVNEKLFFGSGTQLSVL.

This clonotype was seen more than once but under ten times. The chain links TRBV10-2 to TRBJ2-5; D possibly corresponds to TRBD2 (6 bases). V was cut by 7 bases and J by 0 bases, with 9 bases left in between. The CDR3 sequence is 13 residues long. CDR1 is WSHSY, CDR2 SAAADI, per germline. The CDR3 nucleotides are TGCGCCAGCACTCGGGGGTACCAAGAGACCCAGTACTTC. This sequence encodes CASTRGYQETQYF.

This clonotype was found a few times. The chain uses TRBV7-9 and TRBJ2-5, with 10 nucleotides matching TRBD1. This CDR3 region has 14 residues. The V segment lost 3 bases and the J segment 5 bases; nucleotides outside the gene matches: 3. Germline lookup yields CDR1 SEHNR and CDR2 FQNEAQ (reference sequence). The CDR3 sequence: CASSFEDRGETQYF. CDR3 bases: TGTGCCAGCAGCTTCGAGGACAGGGGGGAGACCCAGTACTTC.

This chain links TRBV2 with TRBJ2-2, with D possibly TRBD1 on 5 matching bases. CDR3 length: 12 residues. V lost 8 bases to trimming and J lost 4 bases, with 8 bases between them. Germline CDR1 SNHLY, CDR2 FYNNEI. This CDR3 is CASQGFTGELFF. DNA for the CDR3: TGTGCCAGCCAGGGCTTCACCGGGGAGCTGTTTTTT.

CDR3 bases: TGTGCCAGCAGCCAGGGGCCGACCCGCGATACGCAGTATTTT. Protein product: CASSQGPTRDTQYF. The chain uses TRBV3-1 and TRBJ2-3, with D possibly matching TRBD1 (5 bases). CDR3 length: 14 residues. Germline V gene lookup returns CDR1 LGHDT and CDR2 YNNKEL (reference sequence). V shed 3 bases and J shed 6 bases, with 13 bases lying between them.

This clonotype showed up many times. V gene TRBV9 combines with J gene TRBJ1-3; D not certain. CDR3 size: 17 residues. With 2 bases removed from V and 0 bases from J, the gap between germline ends came to 15 bases. In germline, CDR1 is SGDLS, CDR2 YYNGEE. CDR3: CASSVRPLGSSGNTIYF. CDR3 nucleotides: TGTGCCAGCAGCGTCCGCCCTTTGGGGAGCTCTGGAAACACCATATATTTT. Full variable domain (missing parts from reference TRBV9 and TRBJ1-3): DSGVTQTPKHLITATGQRVTLRCSPRSGDLSVYWYQQSLDQGLQFLIQYYNGEERAKGNILERFSAQQFPDLHSELNLSSLELGDSALYFCASSVRPLGSSGNTIYFGEGSWLTVV.

The chain employs TRBV9 and TRBJ2-3, with D perhaps TRBD1 or TRBD2 (6 bases each). This CDR3 is built from 15 residues. The germline V and J ends were trimmed by 0 bases and 4 bases, with 12 bases remaining between them. Per the germline V gene, CDR1 is SGDLS and CDR2 is YYNGEE. The CDR3 sequence is CASSVEPGAADTQYF. The CDR3 nucleotides are TGTGCCAGCAGCGTAGAACCGGGGGCCGCAGATACGCAGTATTTT.